A selection of T cell receptor beta chains follows, all from one sample in a study of beta chain features in type 1 diabetes. The method was immunoSEQ multiplex PCR; TCRdb's version includes in-frame clones alone and lacks a portion of them. Of about 240,000 clones in the sample, approximately 13% are singletons; the top ten hold 0.019%. The sample consisted of naive CD4+ T cells from blood. The receptors originated from a young man with type 1 diabetes. The CDR3 runs from the conserved cysteine through the conserved F or W. The D gene is left open where the match is weak. Size tells how often a clone was seen (once, few, many) or the class of an expanded clone, and some rows leave it out.

clone_size	v_call	d_call	j_call	cdr3_nt	cdr3_aa
-	TRBV25-1	-	TRBJ1-3	TGTGCCAGCAGTGATGGGGGACTCTCTGGAAACACCATATATTTT	CASSDGGLSGNTIYF
-	TRBV10-3	TRBD2	TRBJ2-1	TGTGCCATCAGTAGACTAGCGGGGGGTACCAATGAGCAGTTCTTC	CAISRLAGGTNEQFF
-	TRBV29-1	TRBD1	TRBJ1-2	TGCAGCGTTGAGGGGGGTCCGGGACAGGGCCTCTATGGCTACACCTTC	CSVEGGPGQGLYGYTF
-	TRBV15	TRBD2	TRBJ2-5	TGTGCCACCAGCAGAGAAGGTAGCGGGCCTGAGGGGACCCAGTACTTC	CATSREGSGPEGTQYF
-	TRBV14	TRBD2	TRBJ2-7	TGTGCCAGCAGCCAACCACTAGCGGGATCCTACGAGCAGTACTTC	CASSQPLAGSYEQYF
few	TRBV2	-	TRBJ1-1	TGTGCCAGCAGTGAAAGGGCACTAGGGACTGAAGCTTTCTTT	CASSERALGTEAFF
-	TRBV11-2	-	TRBJ1-4	TGTGCCAGCAGCCCAACAGGGAAAGCGGATGAAAAACTGTTTTTT	CASSPTGKADEKLFF
-	TRBV2	TRBD1	TRBJ2-3	TGTGCCAGCAGAAGACAGGGACGGGTTAGCACAGATACGCAGTATTTT	CASRRQGRVSTDTQYF
-	TRBV18	-	TRBJ2-3	TGTGCCAGCTCACCACGAGCGGGCAACACAGATACGCAGTATTTT	CASSPRAGNTDTQYF
-	TRBV6-5	TRBD2	TRBJ2-3	TGTGCCAGCAGTTCACAAGCGGGGGGGCAGACAGATACGCAGTATTTT	CASSSQAGGQTDTQYF
-	TRBV6-5	-	TRBJ2-5	TGTGCCAGCAGCCGCCGGGACACCGAAGAGACCCAGTACTTC	CASSRRDTEETQYF
few	TRBV2	-	TRBJ2-5	TGTGCCAGCAGACTCGTTGAGACCCAGTACTTC	CASRLVETQYF
-	TRBV9	TRBD2	TRBJ2-7	TGTGCCAGCAGCGTAGACGCCGGGAGGGACGAGCAGTACTTC	CASSVDAGRDEQYF
-	TRBV30	-	TRBJ1-1	TGTGCCTGGAGTGTAAGGGGCCCTGAAGCTTTCTTT	CAWSVRGPEAFF
-	TRBV7-6	TRBD2	TRBJ2-2	TGTGCCAGCAGCTTAGGAAGCGGGAGGGCGAACACCGGGGAGCTGTTTTTT	CASSLGSGRANTGELFF
few	TRBV29-1	-	TRBJ1-1	TGCAGCGTTGAGACCCGGGGGGAAAGAGCTTTCTTT	CSVETRGERAFF
few	TRBV5-4	-	TRBJ2-7	TGTGCCAGCAGCATAAAGCGCGAGCAGTACTTC	CASSIKREQYF
once	TRBV29-1	TRBD1	TRBJ1-2	TGCAGCGTGGACCGGGACAGGGGCGCACTCTACACCTTC	CSVDRDRGALYTF
-	TRBV5-6	-	TRBJ2-1	TGTGCCAGCAGCTGGGGTGGTCTAGCCGCTGGTGAGCAGTTCTTC	CASSWGGLAAGEQFF
-	TRBV29-1	TRBD1	TRBJ2-7	TGCAGCGTCGCCGGACAGGGACGCGAGCAGTACTTC	CSVAGQGREQYF
-	TRBV5-1	-	TRBJ1-2	TGCGCCAGCAGCCACGGTACAGAAAACTATGGCTACACCTTC	CASSHGTENYGYTF
-	TRBV29-1	TRBD2	TRBJ2-7	TGCAGCGTGTCAAGCGGGAGCTACGAGCAGTACTTC	CSVSSGSYEQYF
few	TRBV7-9	TRBD1	TRBJ1-4	TGTGCCAGCAGCCAGGGGGCGGCTAATGAAAAACTGTTTTTT	CASSQGAANEKLFF
-	TRBV6-5	-	TRBJ1-2	TGTGCCAGCAGGCAGAACTATGGCTACACCTTC	CASRQNYGYTF
-	TRBV7-8	-	TRBJ1-3	TGTGCCAGCAGCTTAGGACAGACCGACTCTGGAAACACCATATATTTT	CASSLGQTDSGNTIYF
-	TRBV29-1	-	TRBJ2-7	TGCAGCGTTCAAGAAGGGGTAAGGGAGCAGTACTTC	CSVQEGVREQYF
few	TRBV5-6	TRBD2	TRBJ2-2	TGTGCCAGCAGCCTCCGGGGGGACACCGGGGAGCTGTTTTTT	CASSLRGDTGELFF
few	TRBV30	TRBD2	TRBJ2-2	TGTGCCTGGCGGGAGGGCCGGACCGGGGAGCTGTTTTTT	CAWREGRTGELFF